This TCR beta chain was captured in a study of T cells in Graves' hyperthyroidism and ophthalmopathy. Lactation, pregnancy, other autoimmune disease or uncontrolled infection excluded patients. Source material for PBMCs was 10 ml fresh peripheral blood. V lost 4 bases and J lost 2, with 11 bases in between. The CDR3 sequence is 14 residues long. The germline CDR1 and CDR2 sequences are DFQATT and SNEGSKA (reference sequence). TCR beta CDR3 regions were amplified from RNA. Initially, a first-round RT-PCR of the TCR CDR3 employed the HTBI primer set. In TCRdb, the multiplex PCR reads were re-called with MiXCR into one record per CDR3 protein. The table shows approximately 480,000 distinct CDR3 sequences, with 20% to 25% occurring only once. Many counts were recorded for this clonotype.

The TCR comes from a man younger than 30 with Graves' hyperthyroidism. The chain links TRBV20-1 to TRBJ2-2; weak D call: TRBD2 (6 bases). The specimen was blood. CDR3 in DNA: TGCAGTGCTATGCGGGGCAAAAACACCGGGGAGCTGTTTTTT. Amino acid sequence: CSAMRGKNTGELFF.